This T cell receptor beta chain was observed in a study of human T cells and chemical hapten exposure. Looking at the study overall: Sensitization applied 2% DPC to roughly 2 cm by roughly 2 cm of upper inner arm skin.

Time point in this sample: patch test 1, 2 weeks after DPC sensitization. Documented treatment: therapeutic diphenylcyclopropenone sensitization with weekly scalp DPC. V gave up 1 base and J gave up 1 base, with 2 bases separating them. This CDR3 spans 13 amino acids. There are a few counts of this clonotype. Individual cDNA molecules each carried unique molecular identifiers attached by the library. TCRdb re-called the RACE reads through MiXCR, storing one row per CDR3 protein. The top ten hold around 8.9% of the sample, which has some 70,000 distinct CDR3 sequences, approximately 35% seen once. The sample consisted of whole blood, taken in connection with sensitization to the hapten diphenylcyclopropenone (DPC). The gene calls are TRBV12-3 or TRBV12-4 and TRBJ1-5; D gene uncertain. This TCR derives from a man in his forties with alopecia areata. Some clones in this sample may be carry-over from other donors' samples. The CDR3 protein is CASSLVSNQPQHF. Written as DNA, the CDR3 is TGTGCCAGCAGTTTAGTCAGCAATCAGCCCCAGCATTTT.